The rows below give T cell receptor beta chains drawn from one sample of a study of blood T cells in healthy people across ages. TCRdb re-derived calls from the 5' RACE reads in MiXCR, one entry per CDR3 protein. The table records roughly 930,000 distinct CDR3 sequences, roughly 52% of them present only once. The sample comprised blood. The source is a man younger than 45 in good health. Both conserved end residues are part of each CDR3. Fields, in order: clone size, V gene, D gene, J gene, CDR3 protein, CDR3 DNA. The D gene is left open where the match is weak. Expanded clones get a size class; other rows say once, few or many, or leave the size out.

abundance: few
v_gene: TRBV20-1
d_gene: TRBD2
j_gene: TRBJ2-1
CDR3aa: CSARDPKRGRYNEQFF
CDR3nt: TGCAGTGCTAGAGACCCCAAGCGGGGTCGTTACAATGAGCAGTTCTTC

abundance: once
v_gene: TRBV20-1
d_gene: -
j_gene: TRBJ1-1
CDR3aa: CSARGLSGGLGGNTEAFF
CDR3nt: TGCAGTGCTAGAGGTCTGTCGGGAGGGCTCGGCGGGAACACTGAAGCTTTCTTT

abundance: many
v_gene: TRBV7-2
d_gene: -
j_gene: TRBJ1-5
CDR3aa: CASRTSGNGPQHF
CDR3nt: TGTGCCAGCCGGACATCAGGGAACGGGCCCCAGCATTTT

abundance: few
v_gene: TRBV7-9
d_gene: TRBD1
j_gene: TRBJ2-7
CDR3aa: CASSTPGQGVYEQYF
CDR3nt: TGTGCCAGCAGCACACCGGGACAGGGGGTTTACGAGCAGTACTTC

abundance: -
v_gene: TRBV4-3
d_gene: -
j_gene: TRBJ2-3
CDR3aa: CASSQDRRGTDTQYF
CDR3nt: TGCGCCAGCAGCCAAGATCGGAGGGGCACAGATACGCAGTATTTT

abundance: -
v_gene: TRBV5-1
d_gene: TRBD2
j_gene: TRBJ2-3
CDR3aa: CASSWQRGGPDTQYF
CDR3nt: TGCGCCAGCAGCTGGCAGCGGGGGGGCCCAGATACGCAGTATTTT

abundance: once
v_gene: TRBV11-1
d_gene: TRBD1
j_gene: TRBJ2-7
CDR3aa: CASSTGTGATYEQYF
CDR3nt: TGTGCCAGCAGCACCGGGACAGGGGCTACCTACGAGCAGTACTTC

abundance: -
v_gene: TRBV5-1
d_gene: TRBD2
j_gene: TRBJ2-1
CDR3aa: CASSPRAQGGDEQFF
CDR3nt: TGCGCCAGCAGCCCGAGGGCCCAGGGAGGGGATGAGCAGTTCTTC

abundance: -
v_gene: TRBV30
d_gene: -
j_gene: TRBJ1-2
CDR3aa: CARSTGSYGYTF
CDR3nt: TGTGCCAGGAGTACCGGGTCTTATGGCTACACCTTC

abundance: once
v_gene: TRBV7-7
d_gene: -
j_gene: TRBJ2-5
CDR3aa: CASSPRIADQETQYF
CDR3nt: TGTGCTAGCAGCCCGCGAATAGCGGATCAAGAGACCCAGTACTTC

abundance: -
v_gene: TRBV7-9
d_gene: -
j_gene: TRBJ2-1
CDR3aa: CASSLGRVYYNEQFF
CDR3nt: TGTGCCAGCAGCTTAGGCAGGGTATACTACAATGAGCAGTTCTTC

abundance: -
v_gene: TRBV6-5
d_gene: -
j_gene: TRBJ2-7
CDR3aa: CASSKAYEQYF
CDR3nt: TGTGCCAGCAGTAAGGCCTACGAGCAGTACTTC

abundance: -
v_gene: TRBV5-1
d_gene: TRBD2
j_gene: TRBJ2-3
CDR3aa: CASSLGVLAGVTDTQYF
CDR3nt: TGCGCCAGCAGCTTGGGGGTACTAGCGGGGGTCACAGATACGCAGTATTTT

abundance: -
v_gene: TRBV6-5
d_gene: -
j_gene: TRBJ2-5
CDR3aa: CASSSLGGQETQYF
CDR3nt: TGTGCCAGCAGTTCCCTGGGGGGTCAAGAGACCCAGTACTTC

abundance: -
v_gene: TRBV12-3/TRBV12-4
d_gene: -
j_gene: TRBJ1-2
CDR3aa: CASSVYGAKGYTF
CDR3nt: TGTGCCAGCAGTGTATACGGGGCTAAAGGCTACACCTTC

abundance: -
v_gene: TRBV28
d_gene: -
j_gene: TRBJ1-2
CDR3aa: CASNPATRRGVYGYTF
CDR3nt: TGTGCCAGCAATCCCGCTACGCGGAGGGGGGTCTATGGCTACACCTTC

abundance: -
v_gene: TRBV5-1
d_gene: TRBD1
j_gene: TRBJ2-5
CDR3aa: CASSYSGTGTQETQYF
CDR3nt: TGCGCCAGCAGCTATTCTGGGACAGGTACCCAAGAGACCCAGTACTTC

abundance: many
v_gene: TRBV4-3
d_gene: TRBD2
j_gene: TRBJ2-1
CDR3aa: CASSQEGGGYNEQFF
CDR3nt: TGCGCCAGCAGCCAAGAGGGGGGGGGCTACAATGAGCAGTTCTTC